This TCR beta chain originates from a study of blood T cell repertoires in COVID-19 (dated by TCRdb to the early 2020s). About the investigation overall: Collaborator samples came from the United States, Italy and Spain and covered acute and convalescent phases of COVID-19. A freely available public database, intended as a resource for researchers studying the immune response to SARS-CoV-2, is where the repertoires were released. Nearly every sample came with metadata listing a de-identified subject ID, COVID-19 status, age in years and sex. The dataset comprised deeply sampled blood TCRbeta repertoires from subjects exposed to, actively infected with, or recovered from COVID-19. The prospective study material was composed of cDNA or gDNA derived from T cells, B-cell-depleted T cells, or PBMCs. Samples were obtained from the ongoing ImmuneRACE study (first 160 participants) and from 950 to 1,500 subjects provided by 6 global collaborators. Where HLA class I and class II types were available, the types were taken from metadata supplied by the sample provider, not from assay-based typing.

TCRbeta CDR3 regions were amplified from genomic DNA by means of the immunoSEQ Assay, a bias-controlled multiplex PCR. Per the original workflow: The number of nucleated cells in each sample was estimated from the amplification of reference gene primers within the assay. To quantify the absolute abundance of each unique TCRbeta CDR3 rearrangement, sequence reads were collapsed and filtered. For each sample, productive Simpson clonality was calculated as the square root of Simpson's diversity index over productive rearrangements. In its TCRdb copy, this immuneACCESS table keeps in-frame sequences only and misses some clones. Where compared with another copy, unresolved V genes explain less than half of these, and the others have no known cause. V and J calls and clone size are given by that table; D and trimming were obtained from the DNA. The sample records a few hundred thousand clones, approximately 84% of which are singletons. In total, the top ten clones hold roughly 3% of the sample.

Enrolling through a virtual design, the prospective study's participants ranged in age from roughly 18 to 89 years and lived across approximately 25 United States geographic areas. In the prospective study, participants were assigned to cohorts based on the clinical history participants reported in a screening survey and a study questionnaire. ImmuneRACE Cohort 3 recovered participants were defined by two consecutive negative NP/OP PCR tests, healthcare professional clearance, or symptom resolution. Each participant in the prospective study had whole blood, serum and a nasopharyngeal or oropharyngeal swab collected by mobile phlebotomists. Additional blood draws and questionnaires over an approximately two-month period could optionally be provided by prospective study participants. Blood samples from the prospective study were shipped frozen or at room temperature prior to DNA extraction. As concerns this clone: The specificity of this receptor is unknown. The sample holds no much larger clone one base away, and base qualities are not on file.

On the study overall, not on this receptor specifically: The quantity of clinical and demographic metadata differed by source and by participant and was supplied without curation.

The clonotype originates from a woman younger than 45 who had recovered from COVID-19. Input material: PBMCs or T cells enriched from blood (not recorded which).

In nucleotides, the sequence is TGTGCCAGTGCGCCGGGACAGGGGTTTGGCTACACCTTC. Its protein is CASAPGQGFGYTF. This chain joins TRBV19 to TRBJ1-2; 10 bases in the middle match TRBD1. From the cysteine up to the phenylalanine, the CDR3 has a length of 13 residues. The entry retains the CDR3 DNA only, 39 bases that are in frame from base 1. Taken from the germline V gene (reference sequence), the CDR1 and CDR2 loops are LNHDA and SQIVND. Ends trimmed: V by 8 bases, J by 7 bases; bases unmatched to a gene: 7.